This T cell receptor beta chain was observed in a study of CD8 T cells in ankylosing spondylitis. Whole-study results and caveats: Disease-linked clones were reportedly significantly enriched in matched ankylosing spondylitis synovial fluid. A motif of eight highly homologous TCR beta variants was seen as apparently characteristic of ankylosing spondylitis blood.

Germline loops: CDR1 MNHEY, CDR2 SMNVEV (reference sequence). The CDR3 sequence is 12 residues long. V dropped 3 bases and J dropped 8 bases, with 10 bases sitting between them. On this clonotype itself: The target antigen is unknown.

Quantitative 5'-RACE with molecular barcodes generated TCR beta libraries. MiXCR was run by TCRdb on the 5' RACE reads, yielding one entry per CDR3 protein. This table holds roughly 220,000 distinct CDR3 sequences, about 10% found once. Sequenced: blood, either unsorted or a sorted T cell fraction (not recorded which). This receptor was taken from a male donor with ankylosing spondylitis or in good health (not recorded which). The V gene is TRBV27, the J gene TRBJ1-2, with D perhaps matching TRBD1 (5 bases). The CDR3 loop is CASSFPGRGYTF. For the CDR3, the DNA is TGTGCCAGCAGTTTTCCAGGGCGCGGCTACACCTTC.